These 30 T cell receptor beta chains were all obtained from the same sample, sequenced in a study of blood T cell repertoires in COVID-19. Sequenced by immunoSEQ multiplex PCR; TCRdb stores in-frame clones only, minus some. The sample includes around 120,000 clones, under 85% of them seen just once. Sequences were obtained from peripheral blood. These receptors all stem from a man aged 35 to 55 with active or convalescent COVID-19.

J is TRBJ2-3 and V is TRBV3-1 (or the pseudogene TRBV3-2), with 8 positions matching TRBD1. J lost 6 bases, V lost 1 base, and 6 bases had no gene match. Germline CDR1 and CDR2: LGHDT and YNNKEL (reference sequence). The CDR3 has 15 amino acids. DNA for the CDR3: TGTGCCAGCAGCCAAGGGGACAGGACAGCCGATACGCAGTATTTT. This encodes CASSQGDRTADTQYF.

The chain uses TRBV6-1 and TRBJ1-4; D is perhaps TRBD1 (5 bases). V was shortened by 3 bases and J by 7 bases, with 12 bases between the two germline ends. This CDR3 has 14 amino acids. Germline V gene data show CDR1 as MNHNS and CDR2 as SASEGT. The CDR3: CASSDGRGAEKLFF. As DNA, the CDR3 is TGTGCCAGCAGTGACGGACGCGGGGCTGAAAAACTGTTTTTT.

The DNA of the CDR3 is TGTGCCAGCCAAAGGGGGGAATCCCCCCTCGGACAGGTCAAAGCTTTCTTT. Its translation is CASQRGESPLGQVKAFF. The chain has TRBV21-1 and TRBJ1-1; the DNA was not compared with TRBD1, the D call given in the table. TRBV21-1 is described as a pseudogene. The CDR3 contains 17 residues.

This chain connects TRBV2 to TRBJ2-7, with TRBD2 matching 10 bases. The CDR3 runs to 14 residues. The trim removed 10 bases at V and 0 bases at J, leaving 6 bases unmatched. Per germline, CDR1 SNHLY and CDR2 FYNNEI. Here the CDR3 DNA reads TGTGCCACGCTAGCGGGGGCCATCTCCTACGAGCAGTACTTC. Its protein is CATLAGAISYEQYF.

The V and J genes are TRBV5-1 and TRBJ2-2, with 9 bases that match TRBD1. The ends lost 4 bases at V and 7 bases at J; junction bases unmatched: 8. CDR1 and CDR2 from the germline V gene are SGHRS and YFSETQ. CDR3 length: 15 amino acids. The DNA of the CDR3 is TGCGCCAGCAGCGGCCGGGACAGGGTTGACGGGGAGCTGTTTTTT. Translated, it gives CASSGRDRVDGELFF. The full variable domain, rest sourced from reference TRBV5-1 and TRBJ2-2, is KAGVTQTPRYLIKTRGQQVTLSCSPISGHRSVSWYQQTPGQGLQFLFEYFSETQRNKGNFPGRFSGRQFSNSRSEMNVSTLELGDSALYLCASSGRDRVDGELFFGEGSRLTVL.

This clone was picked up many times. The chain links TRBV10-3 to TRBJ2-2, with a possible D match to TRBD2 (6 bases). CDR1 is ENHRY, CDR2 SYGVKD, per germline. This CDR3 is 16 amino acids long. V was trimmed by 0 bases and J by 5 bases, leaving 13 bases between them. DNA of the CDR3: TGTGCCATCAGTGAGTCCCCGGGAGTAGGGACCGGGGAGCTGTTTTTT. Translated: CAISESPGVGTGELFF.

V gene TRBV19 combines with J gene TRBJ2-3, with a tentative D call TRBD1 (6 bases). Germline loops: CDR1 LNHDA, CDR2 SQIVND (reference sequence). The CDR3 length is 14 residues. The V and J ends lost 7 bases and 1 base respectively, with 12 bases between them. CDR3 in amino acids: CASNPGQRTDTQYF. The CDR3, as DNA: TGTGCCAGTAATCCGGGACAACGCACAGATACGCAGTATTTT.

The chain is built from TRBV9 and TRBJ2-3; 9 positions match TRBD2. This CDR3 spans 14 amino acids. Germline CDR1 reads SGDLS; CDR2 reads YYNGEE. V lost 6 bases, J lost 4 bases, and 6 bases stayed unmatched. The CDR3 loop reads CASNWRGGADTQYF. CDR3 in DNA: TGTGCCAGCAACTGGCGCGGGGGGGCAGATACGCAGTATTTT.

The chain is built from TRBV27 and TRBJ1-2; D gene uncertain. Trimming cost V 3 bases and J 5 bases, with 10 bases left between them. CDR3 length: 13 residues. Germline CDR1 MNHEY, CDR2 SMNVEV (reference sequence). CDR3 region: CASSFDPRYGYTF. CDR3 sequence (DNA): TGTGCCAGCAGTTTTGACCCGAGGTATGGCTACACCTTC.

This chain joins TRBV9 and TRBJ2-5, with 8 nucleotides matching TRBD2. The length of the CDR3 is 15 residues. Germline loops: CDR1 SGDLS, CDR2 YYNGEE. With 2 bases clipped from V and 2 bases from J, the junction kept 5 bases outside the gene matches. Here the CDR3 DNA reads TGTGCCAGCAGCGTTAGCGGGGAATTACAAGAGACCCAGTACTTC. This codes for CASSVSGELQETQYF. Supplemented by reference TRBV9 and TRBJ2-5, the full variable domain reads DSGVTQTPKHLITATGQRVTLRCSPRSGDLSVYWYQQSLDQGLQFLIQYYNGEERAKGNILERFSAQQFPDLHSELNLSSLELGDSALYFCASSVSGELQETQYFGPGTRLLVL.

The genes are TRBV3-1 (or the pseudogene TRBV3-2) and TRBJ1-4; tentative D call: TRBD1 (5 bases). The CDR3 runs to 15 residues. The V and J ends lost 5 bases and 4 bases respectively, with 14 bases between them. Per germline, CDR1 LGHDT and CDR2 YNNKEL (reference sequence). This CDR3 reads CASSDPGLSNEKLFF. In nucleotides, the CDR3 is TGTGCCAGCAGCGATCCGGGACTTAGTAATGAAAAACTGTTTTTT.

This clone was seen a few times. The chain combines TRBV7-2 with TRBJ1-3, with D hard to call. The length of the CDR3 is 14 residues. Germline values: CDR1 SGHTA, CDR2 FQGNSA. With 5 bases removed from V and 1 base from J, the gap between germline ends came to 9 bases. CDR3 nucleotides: TGTGCCAGCAGCCCAAAACTTTCTGGAAACACCATATATTTT. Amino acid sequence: CASSPKLSGNTIYF.

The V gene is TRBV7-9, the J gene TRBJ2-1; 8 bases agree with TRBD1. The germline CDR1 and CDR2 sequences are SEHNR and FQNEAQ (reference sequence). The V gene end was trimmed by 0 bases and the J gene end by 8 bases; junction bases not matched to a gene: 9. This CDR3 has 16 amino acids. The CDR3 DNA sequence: TGTGCCAGCAGCTTAGCGCAAGGGCCAGGGGGCTATGAGCAGTTCTTC. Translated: CASSLAQGPGGYEQFF.

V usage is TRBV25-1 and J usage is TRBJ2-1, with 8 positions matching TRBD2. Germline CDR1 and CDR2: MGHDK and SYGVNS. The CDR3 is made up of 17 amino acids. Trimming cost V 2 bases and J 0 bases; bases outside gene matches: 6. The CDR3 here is CASSEITGGSSYNEQFF. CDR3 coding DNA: TGTGCCAGCAGTGAAATTACGGGGGGGAGCTCCTACAATGAGCAGTTCTTC.

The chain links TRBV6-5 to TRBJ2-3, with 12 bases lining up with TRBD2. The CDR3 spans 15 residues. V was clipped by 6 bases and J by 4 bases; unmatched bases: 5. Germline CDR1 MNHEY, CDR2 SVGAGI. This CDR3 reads CASRLAGGTSDTQYF. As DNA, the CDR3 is TGTGCCAGCAGACTAGCGGGGGGCACCTCAGATACGCAGTATTTT.

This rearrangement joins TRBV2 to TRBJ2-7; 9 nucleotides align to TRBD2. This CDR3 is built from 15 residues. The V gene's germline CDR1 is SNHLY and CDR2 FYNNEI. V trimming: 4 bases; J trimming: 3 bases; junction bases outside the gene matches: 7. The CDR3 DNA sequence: TGTGCCAGCAGTGTAGCGGGGGCGCAAAACTACGAGCAGTACTTC. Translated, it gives CASSVAGAQNYEQYF. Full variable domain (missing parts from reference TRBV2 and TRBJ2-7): EPEVTQTPSHQVTQMGQEVILRCVPISNHLYFYWYRQILGQKVEFLVSFYNNEISEKSEIFDDQFSVERPDGSNFTLKIRSTKLEDSAMYFCASSVAGAQNYEQYFGPGTRLTVT.

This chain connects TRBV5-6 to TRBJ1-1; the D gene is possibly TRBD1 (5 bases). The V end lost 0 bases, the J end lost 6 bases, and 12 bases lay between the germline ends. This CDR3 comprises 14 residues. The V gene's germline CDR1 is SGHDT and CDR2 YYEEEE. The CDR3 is CASSLEGVRAEAFF. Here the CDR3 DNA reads TGTGCCAGCAGCTTGGAAGGGGTAAGGGCTGAAGCTTTCTTT.

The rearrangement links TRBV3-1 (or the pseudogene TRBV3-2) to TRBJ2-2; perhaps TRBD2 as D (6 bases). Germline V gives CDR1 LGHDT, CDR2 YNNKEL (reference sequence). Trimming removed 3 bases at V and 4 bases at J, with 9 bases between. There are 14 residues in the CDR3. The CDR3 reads CASSQEGSTGELFF. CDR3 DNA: TGTGCCAGCAGCCAGGAGGGGAGCACCGGGGAGCTGTTTTTT.

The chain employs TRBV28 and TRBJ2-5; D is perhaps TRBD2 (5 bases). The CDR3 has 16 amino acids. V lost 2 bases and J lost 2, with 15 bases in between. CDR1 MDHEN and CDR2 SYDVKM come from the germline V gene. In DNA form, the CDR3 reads TGTGCCAGCAGTTTACCCCTCGGACGGGGACAAGAGACCCAGTACTTC. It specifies CASSLPLGRGQETQYF.

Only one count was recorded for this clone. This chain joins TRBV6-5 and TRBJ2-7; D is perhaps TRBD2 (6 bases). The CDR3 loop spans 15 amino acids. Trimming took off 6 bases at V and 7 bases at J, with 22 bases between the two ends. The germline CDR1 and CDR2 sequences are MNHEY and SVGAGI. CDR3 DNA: TGTGCCAGCAGCGACCTTCGGGACTTCCCCTCGGAGCAGTACTTC. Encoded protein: CASSDLRDFPSEQYF.

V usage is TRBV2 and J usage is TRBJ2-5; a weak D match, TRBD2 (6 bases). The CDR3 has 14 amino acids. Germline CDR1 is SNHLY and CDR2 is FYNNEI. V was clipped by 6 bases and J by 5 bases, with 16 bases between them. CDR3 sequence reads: CASSGGLQAETQYF. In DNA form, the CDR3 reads TGTGCCAGCAGCGGAGGGCTGCAGGCGGAGACCCAGTACTTC.

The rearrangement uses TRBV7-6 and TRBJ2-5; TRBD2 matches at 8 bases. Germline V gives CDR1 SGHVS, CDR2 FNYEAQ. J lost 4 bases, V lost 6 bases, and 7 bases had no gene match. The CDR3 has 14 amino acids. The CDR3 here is CASRPTSGGETQYF. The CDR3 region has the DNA TGTGCCAGCAGACCCACTAGCGGTGGAGAGACCCAGTACTTC.

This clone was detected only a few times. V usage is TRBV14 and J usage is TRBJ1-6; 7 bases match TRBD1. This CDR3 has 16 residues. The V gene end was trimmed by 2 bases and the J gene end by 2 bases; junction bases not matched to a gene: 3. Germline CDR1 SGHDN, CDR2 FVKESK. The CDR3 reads CASSQNRGTYNSPLHF. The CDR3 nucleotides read TGTGCCAGCAGCCAAAACAGGGGCACCTATAATTCACCCCTCCACTTT.

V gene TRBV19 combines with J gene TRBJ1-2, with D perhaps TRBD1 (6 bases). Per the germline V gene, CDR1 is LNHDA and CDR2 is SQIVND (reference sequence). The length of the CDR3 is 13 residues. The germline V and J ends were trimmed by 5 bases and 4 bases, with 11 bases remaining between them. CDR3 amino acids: CASSLQGVYGYTF. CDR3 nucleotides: TGTGCCAGTAGTCTACAGGGTGTCTATGGCTACACCTTC.

The CDR3 loop is CASSEDHAPVNEKLFF. The CDR3 nucleotides read TGTGCCAGCAGTGAAGATCATGCTCCAGTTAATGAAAAACTGTTTTTT. This sequence joins TRBV25-1 and TRBJ1-4; no firm D call. V was trimmed by 2 bases and J by 4 bases, leaving 14 bases between them. In germline, CDR1 is MGHDK, CDR2 SYGVNS. This CDR3 contains 16 residues.

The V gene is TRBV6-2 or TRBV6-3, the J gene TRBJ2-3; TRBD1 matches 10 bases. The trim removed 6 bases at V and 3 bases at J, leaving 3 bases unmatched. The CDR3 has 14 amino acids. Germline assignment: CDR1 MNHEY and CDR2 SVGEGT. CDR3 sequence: CASSWDRGTDTQYF. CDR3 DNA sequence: TGTGCCAGCAGCTGGGACAGGGGTACAGATACGCAGTATTTT.

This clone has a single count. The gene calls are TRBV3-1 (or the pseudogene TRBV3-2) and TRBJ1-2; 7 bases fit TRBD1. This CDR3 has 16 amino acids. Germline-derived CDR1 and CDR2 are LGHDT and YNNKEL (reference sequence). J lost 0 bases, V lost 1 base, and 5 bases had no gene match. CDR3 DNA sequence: TGTGCCAGCAGCCAAGGGGGGCAGGGGGCTAACTATGGCTACACCTTC. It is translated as CASSQGGQGANYGYTF.

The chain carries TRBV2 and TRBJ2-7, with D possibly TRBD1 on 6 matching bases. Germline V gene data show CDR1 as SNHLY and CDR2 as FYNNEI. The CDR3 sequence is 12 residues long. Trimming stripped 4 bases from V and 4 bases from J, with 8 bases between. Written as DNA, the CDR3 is TGTGCCAGCAGTGTACAGGGTTACGAGCAGTACTTC. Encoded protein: CASSVQGYEQYF.

The CDR3, as DNA: TGTGCCACCAGCAGAGAACTAGCGGGGGCCGGGTACAATGAGCAGTTCTTC. Translated: CATSRELAGAGYNEQFF. The chain carries TRBV15 and TRBJ2-1, with 11 bases matching TRBD2. CDR3 length equals 17 residues. Losses at the gene ends were 0 bases for V and 4 bases for J; bases not matched to a gene: 5. From germline, CDR1 is LNHNV and CDR2 YYDKDF (reference sequence).

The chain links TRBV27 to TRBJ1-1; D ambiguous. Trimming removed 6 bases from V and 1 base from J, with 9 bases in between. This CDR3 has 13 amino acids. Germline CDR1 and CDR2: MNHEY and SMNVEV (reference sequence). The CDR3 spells CASRELGNTEAFF. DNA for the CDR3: TGTGCCAGCAGGGAGTTGGGGAACACTGAAGCTTTCTTT.